Below are 5 T cell receptor beta chains sequenced from a single sample in a study of shared clonotypes between healthy human individuals. Assay: immunoSEQ multiplex PCR; the TCRdb copy retains only in-frame clones and omits some. Of about 2,100,000 clones listed, under 95% are singletons. CD45RO-negative, CCR7-selected cells formed the naive CD8 fraction, which excluded terminally differentiated effector memory CD45RA+ cells. The sample taken for sequencing was naive CD8+ T cells from PBMCs. These receptors were obtained from a man younger than 35 in good health. Some clones in this sample may be carry-over from other donors' samples.

CDR3 in DNA: TGTGCCAGCAGCTTGGGGGGACTTAGCTCCTACAATGAGCAGTTCTTC. It is translated as CASSLGGLSSYNEQFF. The chain uses TRBV5-6 and TRBJ2-1; perhaps TRBD2 as D (6 bases). This CDR3 region has 16 residues. The germline CDR1 and CDR2 sequences are SGHDT and YYEEEE. The V gene lost 0 bases and the J gene lost 0 bases, with 10 bases spanning the gap.

The rearrangement uses TRBV30 and TRBJ1-1; TRBD1 is a possible D gene (6 bases). CDR3 size: 15 residues. Looked up from germline, CDR1 is GTSNPN and CDR2 is SVGIG (reference sequence). V lost 7 bases and J lost 5, with 23 bases in between. This chain's CDR3 is CASKGRGVVGTEAFF. The CDR3 DNA is TGTGCCTCGAAGGGTAGGGGGGTAGTAGGTACTGAAGCTTTCTTT.

The V and J genes are TRBV7-6 and TRBJ1-1; D possibly corresponds to TRBD1 (5 bases). CDR1 is SGHVS and CDR2 is FNYEAQ in the germline V gene. V was trimmed by 1 base and J by 4 bases, leaving 10 bases between them. This CDR3 is 14 amino acids long. CDR3 nucleotide sequence: TGTGCCAGCAGCTTAGGCGGGACGGGCACTGAAGCTTTCTTT. It encodes CASSLGGTGTEAFF.

CDR3 amino acids: CASYNLNTEAFF. Written as DNA, the CDR3 is TGTGCCAGCTATAACCTGAACACTGAAGCTTTCTTT. The J gene is TRBJ1-1, the V gene TRBV27; D unresolved. Trimming cost V 8 bases and J 0 bases, with 7 bases left between them. In germline, CDR1 is MNHEY, CDR2 SMNVEV (reference sequence). The CDR3 runs to 12 residues.

The chain couples TRBV27 to TRBJ2-1; D remains ambiguous. This CDR3 spans 15 amino acids. V lost 1 base and J 6 bases, leaving 13 bases between the germline ends. The germline gives CDR1 MNHEY, CDR2 SMNVEV (reference sequence). The CDR3 protein is CASSLWNNPSNEQFF. The CDR3 DNA follows: TGTGCCAGCAGTTTATGGAATAACCCCTCCAATGAGCAGTTCTTC.